The next 9 T cell receptor beta chains were all read from a single sample in a study of T cell responses to AZD1222 COVID-19 vaccine. Measured with immunoSEQ multiplex PCR; TCRdb has only the in-frame clones, and not every one. Among approximately 100,000 clones listed, about 89% were seen once. This sample comprised peripheral blood, obtained on day 0 of AZD1222 vaccination. These receptors originate from an adult in good health.

The chain employs TRBV9 and TRBJ2-7; either TRBD1 or TRBD2 may supply D (5 bases each). CDR1 and CDR2 (germline): SGDLS, YYNGEE. The CDR3 consists of 16 residues. Trimming took off 3 bases at V and 2 bases at J, with 18 bases between the two ends. CDR3 nucleotides: TGTGCCAGCAGCGGATTCGGGACCTCGGGAACCTACGAGCAGTACTTC. Amino acid sequence: CASSGFGTSGTYEQYF.

This clone was found once. The chain uses TRBV5-6 and TRBJ1-2; D not certain. Between the trimmed V and J ends, which lost 6 bases and 8 bases, there was a span of 20 bases. Germline V lookup: CDR1 SGHDT, CDR2 YYEEEE. The CDR3 is 14 residues long. The CDR3 nucleotides read TGTGCCAGCATCCTAACACAAGCGGGCCTCGGCTACACCTTC. Its translation: CASILTQAGLGYTF.

J is TRBJ1-1 and V is TRBV2; perhaps TRBD1 as D (5 bases). The germline V gene has CDR1 SNHLY and CDR2 FYNNEI. The CDR3 extends over 14 amino acids. V was cut by 7 bases and J by 0 bases, with 12 bases left in between. The CDR3 loop reads CASKKTDLNTEAFF. In nucleotides, the CDR3 is TGTGCCAGCAAGAAGACAGACCTGAACACTGAAGCTTTCTTT.

This clone occurred once. V is TRBV9 and J is TRBJ2-5; tentatively, D is TRBD1 or TRBD2 (6 bases each). The CDR3 has 15 amino acids. The V end lost 0 bases, the J end lost 2 bases, and 11 bases lay between the germline ends. The germline gives CDR1 SGDLS, CDR2 YYNGEE. The CDR3 region is CASSVEGGLQETQYF. The CDR3 region has the DNA TGTGCCAGCAGCGTAGAGGGGGGCTTACAAGAGACCCAGTACTTC.

The chain combines TRBV27 with TRBJ2-7, with 9 bases lining up with TRBD1. Trimming cost V 1 base and J 1 base; bases outside gene matches: 5. Looked up from germline, CDR1 is MNHEY and CDR2 is SMNVEV (reference sequence). The CDR3 is 16 residues long. The CDR3 DNA reads as TGTGCCAGCAGTTTATTCGGGACAGGGTTTTCCTACGAGCAGTACTTC. It translates to CASSLFGTGFSYEQYF.

V is TRBV5-4 and J is TRBJ2-2; D is unclear. This CDR3 is built from 16 residues. Trimming took off 2 bases at V and 5 bases at J, with 16 bases between the two ends. The germline gives CDR1 SGHNT, CDR2 YYREEE (reference sequence). The CDR3 nucleotides read TGTGCCAGCAGCTTAATGAGAGCCCGGTCGACCGGGGAGCTGTTTTTT. It yields the protein CASSLMRARSTGELFF.

The chain links TRBV15 to TRBJ2-7; the D gene is possibly TRBD1 (6 bases). Germline CDR1 is LNHNV and CDR2 is YYDKDF (reference sequence). Trimming took off 4 bases at V and 0 bases at J, with 10 bases between the two ends. The CDR3 length is 14 residues. This CDR3 reads CATSKRTVSYEQYF. CDR3 in DNA: TGTGCCACCAGCAAACGGACAGTCTCCTACGAGCAGTACTTC.

The rearrangement uses TRBV5-4 and TRBJ1-1; D is unresolved. CDR1 and CDR2 from the germline V gene are SGHNT and YYREEE (reference sequence). Between the trimmed V and J ends, which lost 5 bases and 1 base, there was a span of 9 bases. The CDR3 spans 13 residues. The CDR3 nucleotides read TGTGCCAGCAGTGTAAACAGGAACACTGAAGCTTTCTTT. It codes for CASSVNRNTEAFF.

The chain employs TRBV10-3 and TRBJ1-4; 7 positions agree with TRBD1. Germline assignment: CDR1 ENHRY and CDR2 SYGVKD. The CDR3 length is 14 residues. V trimming: 3 bases; J trimming: 6 bases; junction bases outside the gene matches: 4. CDR3 protein: CAISDRQGDEKLFF. For the CDR3, the DNA is TGTGCCATCAGTGACCGACAGGGAGATGAAAAACTGTTTTTT.